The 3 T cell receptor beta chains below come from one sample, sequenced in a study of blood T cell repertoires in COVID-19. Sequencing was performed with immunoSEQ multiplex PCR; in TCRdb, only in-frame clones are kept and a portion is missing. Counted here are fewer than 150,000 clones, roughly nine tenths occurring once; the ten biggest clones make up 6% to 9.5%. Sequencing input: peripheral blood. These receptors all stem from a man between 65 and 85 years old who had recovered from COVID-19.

Here the CDR3 reads CASSPPGTGGSWTEAFF. DNA for the CDR3: TGTGCCAGCTCACCACCGGGGACAGGGGGAAGTTGGACTGAAGCTTTCTTT. V usage is TRBV18 and J usage is TRBJ1-1, with 11 bases matching TRBD1. The germline V gene has CDR1 KGHSH and CDR2 LQKENI. V was pared by 0 bases and J by 5 bases, with 8 bases of the junction left unmatched. The CDR3 consists of 17 residues. The full variable domain, rest sourced from reference TRBV18 and TRBJ1-1, is NAGVMQNPRHLVRRRGQEARLRCSPMKGHSHVYWYRQLPEEGLKFMVYLQKENIIDESGMPKERFSAEFPKEGPSILRIQQVVRGDSAAYFCASSPPGTGGSWTEAFFGQGTRLTVV.

The CDR3 here is CASSPGQGTHPAEAFF. The CDR3 DNA is TGTGCCAGCAGCCCGGGACAGGGAACACACCCCGCTGAAGCTTTCTTT. The genes are TRBV5-8 and TRBJ1-1; TRBD1 matches at 9 bases. The CDR3 sequence is 16 residues long. Germline CDR1 and CDR2: SGHTS and YDEGEE. The ends lost 4 bases at V and 6 bases at J; junction bases unmatched: 13.

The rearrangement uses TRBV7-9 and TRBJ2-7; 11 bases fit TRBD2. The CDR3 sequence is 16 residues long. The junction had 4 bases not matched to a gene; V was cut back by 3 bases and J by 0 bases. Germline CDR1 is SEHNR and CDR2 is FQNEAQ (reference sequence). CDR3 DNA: TGTGCCAGCAGCTTGGGACTAGCGGCAAGCTCCTACGAGCAGTACTTC. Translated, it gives CASSLGLAASSYEQYF. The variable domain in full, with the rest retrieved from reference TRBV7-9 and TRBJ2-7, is DTGVSQNPRHKITKRGQNVTFRCDPISEHNRLYWYRQTLGQGPEFLTYFQNEAQLEKSRLLSDRFSAERPKGSFSTLEIQRTEQGDSAMYLCASSLGLAASSYEQYFGPGTRLTVT.